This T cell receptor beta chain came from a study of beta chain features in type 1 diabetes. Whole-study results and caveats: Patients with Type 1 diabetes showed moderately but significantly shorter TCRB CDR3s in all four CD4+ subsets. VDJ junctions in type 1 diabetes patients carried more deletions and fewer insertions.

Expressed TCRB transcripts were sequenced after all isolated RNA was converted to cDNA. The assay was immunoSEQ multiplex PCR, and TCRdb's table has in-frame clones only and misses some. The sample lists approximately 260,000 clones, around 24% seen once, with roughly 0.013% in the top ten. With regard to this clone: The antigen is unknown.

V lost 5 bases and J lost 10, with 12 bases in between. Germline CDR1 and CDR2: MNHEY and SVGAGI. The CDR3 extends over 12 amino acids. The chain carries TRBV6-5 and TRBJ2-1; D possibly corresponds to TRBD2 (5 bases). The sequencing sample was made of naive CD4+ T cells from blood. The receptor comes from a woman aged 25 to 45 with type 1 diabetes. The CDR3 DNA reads TGTGCCAGCAGTCCGTCGAAGCGGGAGCAGTTCTTC. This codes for CASSPSKREQFF.